This TCR beta chain was sequenced during a study of cytomegalovirus exposure and HLA in healthy donors. Broader study findings: Researchers reported in a later analysis that a missense DCLRE1C variant was tied to TCR beta V- and J-gene trimming. Being productive about 90% or about 30% of the time was typical of most TCR beta V segments in an earlier analysis. CMV serostatus was the sole immune exposure data available.

As concerns this clone: The antigen is not known.

V lost 4 bases, J lost 3 bases, and 5 bases stayed unmatched. CDR1 is LGHNA and CDR2 is YSLEER in the germline V gene. The CDR3 runs to 14 residues. Likely unrecorded immune exposures existed in these nominally healthy donors. Primers: 60 Vbeta forward and 13 Jbeta reverse. Profiling relied on immunoSEQ multiplex PCR, and the TCRdb table lists in-frame clones only, not all of them. The repertoire holds some 150,000 clones, with roughly four fifths as singletons. This chain connects TRBV4-3 to TRBJ1-1; 7 bases are shared with TRBD1. Source material: PBMCs. The TCR was taken from a woman aged 25-40 years in good health and CMV-seropositive. CDR3 sequence reads: CASSRNRGDTEAFF. The CDR3 bases are TGCGCCAGCAGCCGGAACAGGGGTGACACTGAAGCTTTCTTT.